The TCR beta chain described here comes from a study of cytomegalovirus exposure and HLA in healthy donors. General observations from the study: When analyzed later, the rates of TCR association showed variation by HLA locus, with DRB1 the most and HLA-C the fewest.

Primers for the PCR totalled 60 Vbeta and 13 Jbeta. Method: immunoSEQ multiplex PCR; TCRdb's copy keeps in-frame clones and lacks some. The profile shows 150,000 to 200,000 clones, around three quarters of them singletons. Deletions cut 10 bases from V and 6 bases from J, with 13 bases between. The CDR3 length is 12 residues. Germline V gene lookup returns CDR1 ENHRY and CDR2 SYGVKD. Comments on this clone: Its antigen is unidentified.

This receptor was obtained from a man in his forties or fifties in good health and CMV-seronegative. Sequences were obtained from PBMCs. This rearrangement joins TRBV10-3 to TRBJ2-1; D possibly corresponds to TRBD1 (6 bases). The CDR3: CATAQTGNEQFF. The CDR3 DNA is TGTGCCACCGCCCAGACAGGCAATGAGCAGTTCTTC.